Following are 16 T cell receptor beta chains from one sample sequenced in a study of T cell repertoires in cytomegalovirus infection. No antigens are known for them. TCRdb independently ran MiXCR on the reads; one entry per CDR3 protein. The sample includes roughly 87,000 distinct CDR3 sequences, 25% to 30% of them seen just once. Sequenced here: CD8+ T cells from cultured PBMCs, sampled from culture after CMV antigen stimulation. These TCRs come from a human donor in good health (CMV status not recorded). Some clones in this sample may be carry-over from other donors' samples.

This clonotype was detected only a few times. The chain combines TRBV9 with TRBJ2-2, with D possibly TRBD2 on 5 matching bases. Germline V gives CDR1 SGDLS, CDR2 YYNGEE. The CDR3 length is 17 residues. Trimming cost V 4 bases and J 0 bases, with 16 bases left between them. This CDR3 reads CASSTPTKDSNTGELFF. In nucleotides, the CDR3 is TGTGCCAGCAGCACCCCCACCAAGGACTCGAACACCGGGGAGCTGTTTTTT.

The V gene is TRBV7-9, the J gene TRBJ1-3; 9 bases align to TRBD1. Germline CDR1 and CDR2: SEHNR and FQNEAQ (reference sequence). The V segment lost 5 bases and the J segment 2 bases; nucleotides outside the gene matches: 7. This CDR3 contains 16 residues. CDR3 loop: CASSNRDREAGNTIYF. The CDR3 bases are TGTGCCAGCAGCAACCGGGACAGGGAAGCTGGAAACACCATATATTTT.

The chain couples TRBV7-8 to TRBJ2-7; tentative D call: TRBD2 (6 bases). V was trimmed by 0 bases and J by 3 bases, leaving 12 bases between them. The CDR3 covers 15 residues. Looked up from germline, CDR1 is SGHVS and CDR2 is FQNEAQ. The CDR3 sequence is CASSLAGTENYEQYF. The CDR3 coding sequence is TGTGCCAGCAGCTTAGCCGGGACTGAGAACTACGAGCAGTACTTC.

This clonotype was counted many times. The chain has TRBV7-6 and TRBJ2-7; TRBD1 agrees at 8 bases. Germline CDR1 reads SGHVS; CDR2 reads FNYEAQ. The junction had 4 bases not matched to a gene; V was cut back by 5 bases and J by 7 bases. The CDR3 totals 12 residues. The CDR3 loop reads CASSPGTGEQYF. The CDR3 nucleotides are TGTGCCAGCAGCCCCGGGACAGGTGAGCAGTACTTC.

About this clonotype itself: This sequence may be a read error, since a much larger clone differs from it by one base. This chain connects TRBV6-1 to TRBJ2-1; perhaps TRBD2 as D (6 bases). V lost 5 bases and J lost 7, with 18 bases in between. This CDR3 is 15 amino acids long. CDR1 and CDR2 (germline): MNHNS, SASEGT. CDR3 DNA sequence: TGTGCCAGCAGTTACCTTTCTTCGGGGGAAAATGAGCAGTTCTTC. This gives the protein CASSYLSSGENEQFF.

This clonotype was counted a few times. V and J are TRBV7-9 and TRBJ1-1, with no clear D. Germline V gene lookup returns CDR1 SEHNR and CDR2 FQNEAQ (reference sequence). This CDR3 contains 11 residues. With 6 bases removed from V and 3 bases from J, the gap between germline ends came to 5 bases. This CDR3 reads CASRLDTEAFF. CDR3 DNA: TGTGCCAGCAGATTGGACACTGAAGCTTTCTTT.

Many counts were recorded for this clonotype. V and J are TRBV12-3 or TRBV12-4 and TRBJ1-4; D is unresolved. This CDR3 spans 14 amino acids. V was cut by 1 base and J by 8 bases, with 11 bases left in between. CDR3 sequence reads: CASSLGHLGEKLFF. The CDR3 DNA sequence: TGTGCCAGCAGTTTAGGACACCTGGGCGAAAAACTGTTTTTT.

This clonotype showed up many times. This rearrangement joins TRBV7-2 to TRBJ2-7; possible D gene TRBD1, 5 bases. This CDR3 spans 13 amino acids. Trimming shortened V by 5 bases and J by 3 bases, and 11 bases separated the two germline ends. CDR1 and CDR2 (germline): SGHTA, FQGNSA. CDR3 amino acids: CASSPADSYEQYF. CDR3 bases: TGTGCCAGCAGCCCAGCCGACAGCTACGAGCAGTACTTC.

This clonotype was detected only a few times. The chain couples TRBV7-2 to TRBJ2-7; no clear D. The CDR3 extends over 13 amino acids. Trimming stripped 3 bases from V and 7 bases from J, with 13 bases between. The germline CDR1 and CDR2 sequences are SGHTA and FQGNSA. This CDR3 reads CASSLSVQGEQYF. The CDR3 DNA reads TGTGCCAGCAGCTTGTCCGTCCAAGGGGAGCAGTACTTC.

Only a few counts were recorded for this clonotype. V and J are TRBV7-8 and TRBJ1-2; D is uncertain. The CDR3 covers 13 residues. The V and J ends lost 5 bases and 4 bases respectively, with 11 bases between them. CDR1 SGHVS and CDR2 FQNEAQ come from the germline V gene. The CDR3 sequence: CASSDLTVYGYTF. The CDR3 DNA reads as TGTGCCAGCAGCGATCTGACGGTCTATGGCTACACCTTC.

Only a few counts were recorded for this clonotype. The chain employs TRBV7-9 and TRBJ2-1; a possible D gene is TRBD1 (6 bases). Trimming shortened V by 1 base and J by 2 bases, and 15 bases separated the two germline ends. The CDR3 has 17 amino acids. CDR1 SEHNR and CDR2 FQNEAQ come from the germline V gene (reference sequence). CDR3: CASSLVGQGRTYNEQFF. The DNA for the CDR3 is TGTGCCAGCAGCTTAGTAGGGCAGGGGCGCACCTACAATGAGCAGTTCTTC.

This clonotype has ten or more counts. CDR3 sequence: CASSTRDGGFSNEQFF. The CDR3 DNA sequence: TGTGCCAGCTCAACTCGGGACGGCGGTTTTAGCAATGAGCAGTTCTTC. The J gene is TRBJ2-1, the V gene TRBV18, with D perhaps given as TRBD1 or TRBD2 (5 bases each). CDR1 is KGHSH and CDR2 is LQKENI in the germline V gene. The CDR3 has 16 amino acids. The V end was cut by 5 bases, the J end by 6 bases, with 20 bases between.

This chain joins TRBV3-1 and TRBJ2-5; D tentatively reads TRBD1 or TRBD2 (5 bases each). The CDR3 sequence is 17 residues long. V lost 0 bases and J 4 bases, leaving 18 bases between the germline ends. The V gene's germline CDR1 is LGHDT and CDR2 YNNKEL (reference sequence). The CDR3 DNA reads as TGTGCCAGCAGCCAAGATTTTAGGTGGGGGTCGAGAGAGACCCAGTACTTC. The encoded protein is CASSQDFRWGSRETQYF.

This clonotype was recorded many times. CDR3 amino acids: CASSRTATGNIQYF. CDR3 coding DNA: TGTGCCAGCAGCCGGACAGCGACGGGTAACATTCAGTACTTC. This chain joins TRBV12-3 or TRBV12-4 and TRBJ2-4, with TRBD1 as a possible D gene (6 bases). The CDR3 loop spans 14 amino acids. V lost 6 bases to trimming and J lost 7 bases, with 16 bases between them.

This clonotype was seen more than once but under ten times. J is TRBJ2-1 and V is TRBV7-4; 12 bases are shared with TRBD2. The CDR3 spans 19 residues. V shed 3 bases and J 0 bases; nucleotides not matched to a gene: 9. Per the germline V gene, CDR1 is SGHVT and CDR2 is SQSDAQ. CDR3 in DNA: TGTGCCAGCAGCTTGCCCAGGACTAGCGGGGTTAGCTCCTACAATGAGCAGTTCTTC. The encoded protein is CASSLPRTSGVSSYNEQFF.

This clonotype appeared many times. The DNA for the CDR3 is TGTGCCAGCGCTCAACCCGGGACTTTCTACAATGAGCAGTTCTTC. It codes for CASAQPGTFYNEQFF. V is TRBV6-1 and J is TRBJ2-1, with D possibly TRBD2 on 6 matching bases. The CDR3 is made up of 15 amino acids. CDR1 and CDR2 (germline): MNHNS, SASEGT. V gave up 8 bases and J gave up 3 bases, with 17 bases separating them.